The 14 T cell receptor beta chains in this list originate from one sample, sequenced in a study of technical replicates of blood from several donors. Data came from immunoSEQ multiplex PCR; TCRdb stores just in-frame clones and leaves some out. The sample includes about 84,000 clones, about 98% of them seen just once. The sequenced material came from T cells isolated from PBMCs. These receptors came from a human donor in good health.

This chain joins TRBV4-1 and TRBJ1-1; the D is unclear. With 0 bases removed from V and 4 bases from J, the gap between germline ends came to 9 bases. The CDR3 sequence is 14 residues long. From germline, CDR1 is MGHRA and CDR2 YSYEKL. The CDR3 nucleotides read TGCGCCAGCAGCCAAGATTTGAGGCCCACTGAAGCTTTCTTT. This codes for CASSQDLRPTEAFF.

The CDR3 spells CASSFPGGMNTEAFF. The CDR3, as DNA: TGTGCCAGCAGCTTCCCGGGGGGGATGAACACTGAAGCTTTCTTT. The gene calls are TRBV7-9 and TRBJ1-1, with a weak D call TRBD1 (5 bases). The CDR3 has 15 amino acids. Germline V gene lookup returns CDR1 SEHNR and CDR2 FQNEAQ (reference sequence). V dropped 3 bases and J dropped 0 bases, with 11 bases sitting between them.

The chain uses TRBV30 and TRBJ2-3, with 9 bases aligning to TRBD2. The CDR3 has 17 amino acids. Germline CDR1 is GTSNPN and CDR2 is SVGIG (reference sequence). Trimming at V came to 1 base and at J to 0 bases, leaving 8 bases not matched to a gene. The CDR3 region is CAWSGGGSGGSTDTQYF. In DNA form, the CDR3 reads TGTGCCTGGAGTGGTGGTGGTAGCGGGGGCAGCACAGATACGCAGTATTTT.

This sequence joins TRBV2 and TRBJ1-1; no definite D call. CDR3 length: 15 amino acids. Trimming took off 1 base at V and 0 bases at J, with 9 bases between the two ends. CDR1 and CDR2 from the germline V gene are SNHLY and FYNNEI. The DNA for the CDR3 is TGTGCCAGCAGTGAAGACAGTTACATGAACACTGAAGCTTTCTTT. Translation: CASSEDSYMNTEAFF.

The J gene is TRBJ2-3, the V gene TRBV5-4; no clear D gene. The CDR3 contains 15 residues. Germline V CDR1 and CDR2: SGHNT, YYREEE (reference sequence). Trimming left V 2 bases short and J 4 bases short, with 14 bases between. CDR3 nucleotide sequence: TGTGCCAGCAGCTTTTCCTATATAGAGGCAGATACGCAGTATTTT. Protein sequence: CASSFSYIEADTQYF.

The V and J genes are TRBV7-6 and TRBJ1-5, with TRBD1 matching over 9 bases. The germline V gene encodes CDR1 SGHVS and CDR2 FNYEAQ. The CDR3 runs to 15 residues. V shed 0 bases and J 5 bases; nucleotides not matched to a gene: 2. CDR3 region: CASSLAGQGYQPQHF. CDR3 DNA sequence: TGTGCCAGCAGCTTAGCCGGACAGGGGTATCAGCCCCAGCATTTT.

The CDR3 DNA reads as TGCGCCAGCAGCCAAAGACTTAGCGCCAGCTCCTACAATGAGCAGTTCTTC. Amino acids: CASSQRLSASSYNEQFF. This chain links TRBV4-1 with TRBJ2-1; D possibly corresponds to TRBD2 (5 bases). V shed 2 bases and J shed 0 bases, with 14 bases lying between them. This CDR3 has 17 amino acids. Germline lookup yields CDR1 MGHRA and CDR2 YSYEKL.

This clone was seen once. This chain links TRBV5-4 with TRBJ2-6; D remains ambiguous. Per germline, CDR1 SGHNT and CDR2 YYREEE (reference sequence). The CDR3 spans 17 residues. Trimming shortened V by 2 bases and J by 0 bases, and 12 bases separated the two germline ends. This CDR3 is CASSFQVSISGANVLTF. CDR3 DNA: TGTGCCAGCAGCTTCCAGGTGTCGATCTCTGGGGCCAACGTCCTGACTTTC.

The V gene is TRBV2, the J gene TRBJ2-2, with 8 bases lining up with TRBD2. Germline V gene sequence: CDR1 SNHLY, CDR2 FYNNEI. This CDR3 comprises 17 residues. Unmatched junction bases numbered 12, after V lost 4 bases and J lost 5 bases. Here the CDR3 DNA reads TGTGCCAGCAGTGTAGGAAGCGGGAGAAGGAGTACCGGGGAGCTGTTTTTT. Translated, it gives CASSVGSGRRSTGELFF.

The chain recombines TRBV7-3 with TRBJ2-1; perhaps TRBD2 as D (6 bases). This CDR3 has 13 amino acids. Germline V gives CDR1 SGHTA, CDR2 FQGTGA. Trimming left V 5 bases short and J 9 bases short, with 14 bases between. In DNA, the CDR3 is TGTGCCAGCAGCATAGCGGCCAGGCCTGAGCAGTTCTTC. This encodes CASSIAARPEQFF. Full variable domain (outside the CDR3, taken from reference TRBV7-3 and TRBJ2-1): GAGVSQTPSNKVTEKGKYVELRCDPISGHTALYWYRQSLGQGPEFLIYFQGTGAADDSGLPNDRFFAVRPEGSVSTLKIQRTERGDSAVYLCASSIAARPEQFFGPGTRLTVL.

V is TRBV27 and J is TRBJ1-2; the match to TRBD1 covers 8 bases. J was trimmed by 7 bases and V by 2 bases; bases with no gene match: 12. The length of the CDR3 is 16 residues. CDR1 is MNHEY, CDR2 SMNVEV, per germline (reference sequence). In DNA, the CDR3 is TGTGCCAGCAGTTTAGTTCTAGGACAGGGTGTTTCTGGCTACACCTTC. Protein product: CASSLVLGQGVSGYTF.

For the CDR3, the DNA is TGTGCCATCAGTGAGTTGGACAGGGTATACGAGCAGTACTTC. It is translated as CAISELDRVYEQYF. This chain joins TRBV10-3 and TRBJ2-7; 8 bases are a match to TRBD1. Looked up from germline, CDR1 is ENHRY and CDR2 is SYGVKD. This CDR3 is built from 14 residues. After removal of 1 base from V and 4 bases from J, the junction contained 3 bases not matched to a gene.

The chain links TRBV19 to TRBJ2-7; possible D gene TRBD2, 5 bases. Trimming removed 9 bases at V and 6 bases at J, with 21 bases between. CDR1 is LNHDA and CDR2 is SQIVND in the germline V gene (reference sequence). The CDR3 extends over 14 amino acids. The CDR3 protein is CASASELVATEQYF. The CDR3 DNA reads TGTGCCAGCGCGTCAGAGTTAGTAGCGACCGAGCAGTACTTC.

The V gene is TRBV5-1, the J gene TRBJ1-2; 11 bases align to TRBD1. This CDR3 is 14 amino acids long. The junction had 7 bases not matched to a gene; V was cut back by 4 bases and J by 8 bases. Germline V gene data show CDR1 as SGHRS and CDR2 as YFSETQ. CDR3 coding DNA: TGCGCCAGCAGCGTCCGGACAGGGGGCGGCGGCTACACCTTC. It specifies CASSVRTGGGGYTF.